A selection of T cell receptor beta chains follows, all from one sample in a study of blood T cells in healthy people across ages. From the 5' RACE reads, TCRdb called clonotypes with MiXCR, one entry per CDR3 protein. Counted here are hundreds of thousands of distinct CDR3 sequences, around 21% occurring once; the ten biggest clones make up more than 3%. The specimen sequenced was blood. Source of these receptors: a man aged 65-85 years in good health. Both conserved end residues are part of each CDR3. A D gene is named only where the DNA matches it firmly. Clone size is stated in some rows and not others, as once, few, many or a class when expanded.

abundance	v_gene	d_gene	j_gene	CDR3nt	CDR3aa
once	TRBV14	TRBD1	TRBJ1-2	TGTGCCAGCAGCCAAGGGGACAGAGTGTATGGCTACACCTTC	CASSQGDRVYGYTF
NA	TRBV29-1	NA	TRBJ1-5	TGCAGCGTCGCCGACGGGGTCAATCAGCCCCAGCATTTT	CSVADGVNQPQHF
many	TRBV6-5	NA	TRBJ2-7	TGTGCCAGCAGTCTCGGATCTAGCGAGACCTACGAGCAGTACTTC	CASSLGSSETYEQYF
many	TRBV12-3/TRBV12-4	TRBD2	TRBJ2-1	TGTGCCAGCAGTGCCCTGGCGGGAGGAGACAATGAGCAGTTCTTC	CASSALAGGDNEQFF
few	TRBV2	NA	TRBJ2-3	TGTGCCAGCAGCGCCCCGGGACTCTCCACAGATACGCAGTATTTT	CASSAPGLSTDTQYF
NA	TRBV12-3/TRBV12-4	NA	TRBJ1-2	TGTGCCAGCAGCGCCACAAACTATGGCTACACCTTC	CASSATNYGYTF
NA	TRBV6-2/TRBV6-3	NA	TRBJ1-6	TGTGCCAGCAGTTACTCGTCGGTTACCTATAATTCACCCCTCCACTTT	CASSYSSVTYNSPLHF
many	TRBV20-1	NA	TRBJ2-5	TGCAGTGCTAGACATACAGGGCAAGAGACCCAGTACTTC	CSARHTGQETQYF
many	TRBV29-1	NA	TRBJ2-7	TGCAGCGTTGAAGACGGGTTAGGGGGCGAGCAGTACTTC	CSVEDGLGGEQYF
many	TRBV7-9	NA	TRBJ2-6	TGTGCCAGCAGCCCAGGGGCAGGCAATAACGTCCTGACTTTC	CASSPGAGNNVLTF
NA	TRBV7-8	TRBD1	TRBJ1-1	TGTGCCAGCAGCCGTCCGGGACAGTTGAACACTGAAGCTTTCTTT	CASSRPGQLNTEAFF
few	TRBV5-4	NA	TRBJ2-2	TGTGCCAGCAGCCCAAGTGGGGGACGAACCGGGGAGCTGTTTTTT	CASSPSGGRTGELFF
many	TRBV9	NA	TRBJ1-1	TGTGCCAGCAGTGACCGACGGGGCGTTTCGCCGAACACTGAAGCTTTCTTT	CASSDRRGVSPNTEAFF
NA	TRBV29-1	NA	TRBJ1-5	TGCAGCGTTGCCCCAAGAAGGTGCAATCAGCCCCAGCATTTT	CSVAPRRCNQPQHF
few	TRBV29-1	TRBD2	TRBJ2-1	TGCAGCGTCGACCGACTAGCGGGAGAAACTGAGCAGTTCTTC	CSVDRLAGETEQFF
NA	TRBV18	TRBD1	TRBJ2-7	TGTGCCAGCTCACCACAATTATCCGGACAGGGGAACTACGAGCAGTACTTC	CASSPQLSGQGNYEQYF
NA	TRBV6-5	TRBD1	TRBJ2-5	TGTGCCAGCAGTTACTCGGACAGGGTGACAGAGACCCAGTACTTC	CASSYSDRVTETQYF
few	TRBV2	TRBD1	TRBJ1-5	TGTGCCAGCAGTGAAGACAGGGGGCTGCATCAGCCCCAGCATTTT	CASSEDRGLHQPQHF
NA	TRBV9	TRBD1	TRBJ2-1	TGTGCCAGCAGCGTAGGAGGGGGCCTATTCAATGAGCAGTTCTTC	CASSVGGGLFNEQFF
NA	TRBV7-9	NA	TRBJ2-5	TGTGCCAGCAGCTTAATGGATGAGACCCAGTACTTC	CASSLMDETQYF
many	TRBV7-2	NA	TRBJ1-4	TGTGCCAGCAGCATGAAGACAGGAGGCGGTGAAAAACTGTTTTTT	CASSMKTGGGEKLFF
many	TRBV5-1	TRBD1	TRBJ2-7	TGCGCCAGCAGCCTGTCGGGACAGGGCGTATACGAGCAGTACTTC	CASSLSGQGVYEQYF
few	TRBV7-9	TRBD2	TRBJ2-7	TGTGCCAGCAGCCGAACTAGCGAGAGCTCCTACGAGCAGTACTTC	CASSRTSESSYEQYF
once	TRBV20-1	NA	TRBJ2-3	TGCAGTGCCCCGCGCAAGGGAGTAACAGATACGCAGTATTTT	CSAPRKGVTDTQYF
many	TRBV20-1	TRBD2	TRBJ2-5	TGCAGTGCCAGGACTAGCGGGGAGACCCAGTACTTC	CSARTSGETQYF
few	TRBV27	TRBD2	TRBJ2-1	TGTGCCAGCAAGTGGGGAAGCGGGGGTAGCTCCTACAATGAGCAGTTCTTC	CASKWGSGGSSYNEQFF
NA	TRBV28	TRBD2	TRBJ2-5	TGTGCCAGCAGTCCGACCGGGAGGGCCCTAGAGACCCAGTACTTC	CASSPTGRALETQYF
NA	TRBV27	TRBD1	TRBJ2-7	TGTGCCAGCAGTGACAGACAGGGGGCTAGGAAGCAGTACTTC	CASSDRQGARKQYF
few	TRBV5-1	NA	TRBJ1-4	TGCGCCAGCAGCTTGGGGGACAAGGAAAAACTGTTTTTT	CASSLGDKEKLFF
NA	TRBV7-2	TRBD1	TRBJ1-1	TGTGCCAGCAGCCGAACAGGGGTCGGCACTGAAGCCTTCTTT	CASSRTGVGTEAFF
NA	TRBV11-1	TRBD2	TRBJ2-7	TGTGCCAGCAGACCGACTAGCGGGAGTAAATCTTACGAGCAGTACTTC	CASRPTSGSKSYEQYF
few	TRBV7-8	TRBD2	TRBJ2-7	TGTGCCAGCAGCTTAGAGACTAGCGGGAGTGTCTCCTACGAGCAGTACTTC	CASSLETSGSVSYEQYF
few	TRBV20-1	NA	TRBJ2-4	TGCAGTGCTCTAGGGGAAGAACCGGGACCAGAAAACATTCAGTACTTC	CSALGEEPGPENIQYF
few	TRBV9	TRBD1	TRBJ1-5	TGTGCCAGCAGCGCAGGGGGGGCTTTGAATCAGCCCCAGCATTTT	CASSAGGALNQPQHF
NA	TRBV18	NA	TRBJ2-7	TGTGCCAGCTCAGATTCCACAGGGTTCCCCTACGAGCAGTACTTC	CASSDSTGFPYEQYF
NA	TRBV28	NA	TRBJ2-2	TGTGCCAGCACCCTCAGTCGGTACGGGGAGCTGTTTTTT	CASTLSRYGELFF